This is a list of T cell receptor beta chains from one sample in a study of CD8+ T cells in alopecia areata. The repertoire was sequenced with immunoSEQ multiplex PCR; TCRdb's copy has only in-frame clones and lacks some. In the table there are roughly 200,000 clones, 60% of which are singletons. Sequencing was performed on CD4+ T cells sorted from blood, taken at week 4, from a patient treated with tofacitinib. The receptors were gathered from a human donor with alopecia areata. CDR3s include the opening cysteine and the closing phenylalanine or tryptophan. The D gene is left open where the match is weak. The size field is filled for only some rows; it gives once, few, many or a size class.

J | length | D | size | V | DNA | CDR3
TRBJ2-1 | 13 | TRBD2 | . | TRBV10-3 | TGTGCCATCAGTGAGAATCTAGCGGGGAGGCAGTTCTTC | CAISENLAGRQFF
TRBJ1-6 | 14 | TRBD1 | . | TRBV30 | TGTGCCTGGAGTTCGACAGGGATCAATTCACCCCTCCACTTT | CAWSSTGINSPLHF
TRBJ2-1 | 14 | . | . | TRBV21-1 | TGTGCCAGCAGCTGGGAGGACACCTACAATGAGCAGTTCTTC | CASSWEDTYNEQFF
TRBJ1-2 | 10 | . | . | TRBV28 | TGTGCCAGTGCTAACTATGGCTACACCTTC | CASANYGYTF
TRBJ1-1 | 17 | TRBD1 | . | TRBV30 | TGTGCCTGGAGTGCCCCCGGACAGGGGGCGTTAAGCACTGAAGCTTTCTTT | CAWSAPGQGALSTEAFF
TRBJ1-2 | 15 | . | few | TRBV19 | TGTGCCAGTAGGAGCCTGGGACCCTCAGTGGATGGCTACACCTTC | CASRSLGPSVDGYTF
TRBJ1-1 | 14 | TRBD1 | . | TRBV7-9 | TGTGCCAGCAGCTCCCGGACAGGGAGCACTGAAGCTTTCTTT | CASSSRTGSTEAFF
TRBJ1-3 | 15 | TRBD1 | . | TRBV29-1 | TGCAGCGTTGGCCTCCCGGGACAGGCTGGAAACACCATATATTTT | CSVGLPGQAGNTIYF
TRBJ2-7 | 15 | . | . | TRBV11-2 | TGTGCCAGCGCTGAGGGATCCCCTCAGCACTACGAGCAGTACTTC | CASAEGSPQHYEQYF
TRBJ1-5 | 13 | . | . | TRBV10-3 | TGTGCCATCAGCCCGGGACGGAATCAGCCCCAGCATTTT | CAISPGRNQPQHF
TRBJ1-2 | 14 | TRBD1 | few | TRBV12-5 | TGTGCTAGTGGTTTGGGACAGGGCCACTATGGCTACACCTTC | CASGLGQGHYGYTF
TRBJ1-2 | 15 | TRBD1 | . | TRBV2 | TGTGCCAGCAGACGGGACAGTTCGCCTAACTATGGCTACACCTTC | CASRRDSSPNYGYTF
TRBJ2-7 | 15 | TRBD1 | . | TRBV27 | TGTGCCAGCAGTTCCCCCGGGACAGGGATCTACGAGCAGTACTTC | CASSSPGTGIYEQYF
TRBJ1-1 | 17 | TRBD1 | . | TRBV7-6 | TGTGCCAGCAGCCCAGCCATACAGGGGGCCGGGAACACTGAAGCTTTCTTT | CASSPAIQGAGNTEAFF
TRBJ2-2 | 15 | . | . | TRBV30 | TGTGCCTGGAGCGGAAGGGCCTTAGGCACCGGGGAGCTGTTTTTT | CAWSGRALGTGELFF
TRBJ1-3 | 13 | . | few | TRBV5-1 | TGCGCCAGCAGCTTGGCCTCTGGAAACACCATATATTTT | CASSLASGNTIYF
TRBJ2-5 | 15 | TRBD2 | . | TRBV7-2 | TGTGCCAGCAGCTTAGCGCTTCCGGGGGGGGAGACCCAGTACTTC | CASSLALPGGETQYF
TRBJ1-2 | 16 | . | once | TRBV29-1 | TGCAGCGTTGAAGATTACATTTCGGCAGGGAGGGTTGGCTACACCTTC | CSVEDYISAGRVGYTF
TRBJ2-7 | 13 | . | . | TRBV30 | TGTGCCTGGAAGCCGGGACGGCACTACGAGCAGTACTTC | CAWKPGRHYEQYF
TRBJ1-1 | 13 | TRBD1 | . | TRBV29-1 | TGCAGCGTTAGGCGGACAGGGCGGGAAGAAGCTTTCTTT | CSVRRTGREEAFF
TRBJ2-2 | 14 | . | . | TRBV29-1 | TGCAGCGTTAATCTACAGGTTAACACCGGGGAGCTGTTTTTT | CSVNLQVNTGELFF
TRBJ2-7 | 13 | . | . | TRBV27 | TGTGCCAGCAGCAAGGACACGACCTACGAGCAGTACTTC | CASSKDTTYEQYF
TRBJ1-1 | 16 | . | few | TRBV4-1 | TGCGCCAGCAGCCAAGTAGCAGGCAGGGCCGACACTGAAGCTTTCTTT | CASSQVAGRADTEAFF
TRBJ1-1 | 14 | . | . | TRBV5-1 | TGCGCCAGCAGCTTGGAGGGGGGAGTCACTGAAGCTTTCTTT | CASSLEGGVTEAFF